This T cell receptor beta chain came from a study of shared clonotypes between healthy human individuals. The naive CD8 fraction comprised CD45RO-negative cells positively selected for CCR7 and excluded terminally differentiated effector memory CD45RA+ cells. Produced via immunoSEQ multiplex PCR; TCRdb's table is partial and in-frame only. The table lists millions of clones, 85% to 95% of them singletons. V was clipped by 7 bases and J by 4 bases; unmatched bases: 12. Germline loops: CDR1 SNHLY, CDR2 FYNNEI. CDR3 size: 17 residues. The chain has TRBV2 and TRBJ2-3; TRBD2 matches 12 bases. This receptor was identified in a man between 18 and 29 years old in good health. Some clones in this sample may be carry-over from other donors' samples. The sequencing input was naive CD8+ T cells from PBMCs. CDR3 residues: CASTLVASGRAPDTQYF. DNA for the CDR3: TGTGCCAGCACCCTAGTGGCTAGCGGGAGGGCCCCAGATACGCAGTATTTT.